These T cell receptor beta chains were read from a single sample in a study of blood T cell repertoires in COVID-19. Libraries were prepared by immunoSEQ multiplex PCR; TCRdb keeps only in-frame clonotypes and omits some of them. The top ten clones hold roughly a quarter of a sample with 50,000 to 60,000 clones, roughly 89% of them seen once. The specimen was peripheral blood. These receptors were obtained from a human donor in a cohort sampled during active COVID-19. The CDR3 runs from the conserved cysteine through the conserved F or W. Fields, in order: D gene, V gene, J gene, clone size, CDR3 protein, CDR3 DNA. D genes are given only for firm matches. Expanded clones are given a class, and other clones once, few, many or no size at all.

>.|TRBV28|TRBJ2-7|once
CASSSPAPSYEQYF
TGTGCCAGCAGTTCCCCAGCGCCCTCCTACGAGCAGTACTTC
>TRBD1|TRBV11-2|TRBJ2-6|.
CASSLGDSHSGANVLTF
TGTGCCAGCAGCTTAGGGGACAGCCACTCTGGGGCCAACGTCCTGACTTTC
>TRBD1|TRBV7-2|TRBJ2-7|.
CASSHRDRVAEQYF
TGTGCCAGCAGCCACCGGGACAGGGTAGCCGAGCAGTACTTC
>TRBD2|TRBV5-4|TRBJ2-4|once
CASSLYGGVNIQYF
TGTGCCAGCAGCTTGTATGGGGGGGTAAACATTCAGTACTTC
>.|TRBV6-5|TRBJ1-2|few
CASSRDSNYGYTF
TGTGCCAGCAGTCGTGACAGTAACTATGGCTACACCTTC
>TRBD1|TRBV27|TRBJ2-3|.
CASSSGGTAISDTQYF
TGTGCCAGCAGTTCCGGTGGGACAGCGATCTCAGATACGCAGTATTTT
>TRBD1|TRBV11-3|TRBJ2-5|.
CASSSSYGTGRGETQYF
TGTGCCAGCAGCTCGAGTTATGGGACAGGCCGAGGAGAGACCCAGTACTTC
>TRBD1|TRBV28|TRBJ2-7|.
CASSSPGQGAHEQYF
TGTGCCAGCAGCAGTCCGGGACAGGGGGCTCACGAGCAGTACTTC
>TRBD2|TRBV19|TRBJ2-3|.
CASSIPSLGLAVGDTQYF
TGTGCCAGTAGTATTCCATCTCTAGGGCTAGCGGTGGGAGATACGCAGTATTTT
>.|TRBV5-1|TRBJ2-5|.
CASSLSSGAAQETQYF
TGCGCCAGCAGCCTCTCGAGTGGGGCGGCCCAAGAGACCCAGTACTTC
>TRBD2|TRBV11-3|TRBJ2-1|.
CASSPRGASGRNEQFF
TGTGCCAGCAGCCCCCGGGGGGCTAGCGGGAGGAATGAGCAGTTCTTC
>.|TRBV4-3|TRBJ2-3|.
CASSSGLGDTQYF
TGCGCCAGCAGCTCAGGGCTAGGGGATACGCAGTATTTT
>.|TRBV19|TRBJ1-4|.
CASSIGRGEKLFF
TGTGCCAGTAGTATCGGAAGGGGTGAAAAACTGTTTTTT
>.|TRBV7-3|TRBJ1-1|.
CASSLSDGTEAFF
TGTGCCAGCAGCTTAAGCGACGGGACTGAAGCTTTCTTT
>.|TRBV3-1/TRBV3-2|TRBJ2-3|.
CASTLARGVPDTQYF
TGTGCCAGCACTTTGGCTCGAGGTGTCCCAGATACGCAGTATTTT
>TRBD2|TRBV19|TRBJ2-7|.
CASSIQDSGGSYEQYF
TGTGCCAGTAGTATCCAAGATAGCGGGGGCTCCTACGAGCAGTACTTC
>TRBD1|TRBV27|TRBJ1-2|.
CASQSHSGGNGYTF
TGTGCCAGCCAATCCCATTCAGGGGGGAACGGCTACACCTTC
>TRBD1|TRBV10-3|TRBJ2-1|.
CAIMLGQGANEQFF
TGTGCCATCATGCTGGGACAGGGGGCTAATGAGCAGTTCTTC
>TRBD1|TRBV7-9|TRBJ2-5|.
CASSPGQVETQYF
TGTGCCAGCAGCCCGGGACAGGTGGAGACCCAGTACTTC
>.|TRBV5-1|TRBJ2-3|once
CASSLVGSQDTQYF
TGCGCCAGCAGCTTGGTAGGGAGTCAGGATACGCAGTATTTT
>TRBD1|TRBV6-5|TRBJ1-3|.
CASSPQGQNGNTIYF
TGTGCCAGCAGTCCTCAGGGACAGAACGGAAACACCATATATTTT
>.|TRBV19|TRBJ2-5|.
CASSSDKETQYF
TGTGCCAGTAGCAGCGATAAAGAGACCCAGTACTTC
>TRBD2|TRBV6-5|TRBJ2-3|.
CASSWTSGSTDTQYF
TGTGCCAGCAGTTGGACTAGCGGGAGCACAGATACGCAGTATTTT
>.|TRBV7-8|TRBJ1-2|.
CASSFTQGPYYGYTF
TGTGCCAGCAGCTTTACTCAGGGGCCCTACTATGGCTACACCTTC